The 5 T cell receptor beta chains listed next were all sequenced from one sample in a study of cytomegalovirus exposure and HLA in healthy donors. The PCR had 60 Vbeta and 13 Jbeta primers. Generated by immunoSEQ multiplex PCR, the TCRdb table keeps only in-frame clones and is missing some. In the table there are 200,000 or so clones, 75% to 90% of which are singletons. Sequenced sample: PBMCs. The receptors were sampled from a man in his forties or fifties in good health and CMV-seropositive.

The rearrangement links TRBV4-2 to TRBJ1-2; the match to TRBD1 covers 7 bases. The CDR3 runs to 15 residues. The V segment lost 0 bases and the J segment 7 bases; nucleotides outside the gene matches: 8. Germline-derived CDR1 and CDR2 are LGHNA and YNFKEQ. The CDR3 coding sequence is TGTGCCAGCAGCCAAGACGGATTACAGGGGTCTGGCTACACCTTC. This codes for CASSQDGLQGSGYTF.

The chain recombines TRBV7-2 with TRBJ2-3, with 9 bases fitting TRBD1. J was trimmed by 3 bases and V by 3 bases; bases with no gene match: 4. There are 15 residues in the CDR3. Germline-derived CDR1 and CDR2 are SGHTA and FQGNSA. This CDR3 is CASSFTGGGTDTQYF. The DNA for the CDR3 is TGTGCCAGCAGCTTTACAGGGGGCGGGACAGATACGCAGTATTTT.

This chain connects TRBV9 to TRBJ2-3; 7 nucleotides agree with TRBD2. From germline, CDR1 is SGDLS and CDR2 YYNGEE. The trim removed 4 bases at V and 0 bases at J, leaving 8 bases unmatched. The CDR3 loop spans 16 amino acids. CDR3 nucleotides: TGTGCCAGCAGCCCCCAAGGACTAGACAGCACAGATACGCAGTATTTT. Its protein is CASSPQGLDSTDTQYF.

V usage is TRBV7-9 and J usage is TRBJ1-5; weak D call: TRBD1 (5 bases). Germline-derived CDR1 and CDR2 are SEHNR and FQNEAQ (reference sequence). The CDR3 runs to 13 residues. Trimming left V 4 bases short and J 5 bases short, with 9 bases between. CDR3: CASSSREDQPQHF. The CDR3, as DNA: TGTGCCAGCAGCTCCAGGGAAGATCAGCCCCAGCATTTT.

The genes are TRBV5-1 and TRBJ2-2; 7 bases match TRBD1. V was pared by 2 bases and J by 2 bases, with 6 bases of the junction left unmatched. The CDR3 length is 16 residues. CDR1 and CDR2 (germline): SGHRS, YFSETQ. CDR3 DNA: TGCGCCAGCAGCTTAAGACAGGGTCTTAACACCGGGGAGCTGTTTTTT. Translated, it gives CASSLRQGLNTGELFF.